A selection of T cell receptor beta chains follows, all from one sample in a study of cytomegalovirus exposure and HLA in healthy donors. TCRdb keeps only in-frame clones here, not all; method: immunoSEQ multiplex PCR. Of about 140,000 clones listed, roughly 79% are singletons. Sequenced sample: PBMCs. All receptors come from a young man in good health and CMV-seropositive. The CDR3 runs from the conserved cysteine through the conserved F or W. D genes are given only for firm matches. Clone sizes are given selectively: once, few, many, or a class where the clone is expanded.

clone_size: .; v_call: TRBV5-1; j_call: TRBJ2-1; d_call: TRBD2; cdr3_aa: CASSLVTGTSGYNEQFF; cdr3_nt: TGCGCCAGCAGCTTGGTTACCGGGACTAGCGGGTACAATGAGCAGTTCTTC
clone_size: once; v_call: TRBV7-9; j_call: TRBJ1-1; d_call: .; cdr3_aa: CSSSLTGGQAFF; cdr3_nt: TGTTCCAGCAGCCTGACCGGGGGACAAGCTTTCTTT
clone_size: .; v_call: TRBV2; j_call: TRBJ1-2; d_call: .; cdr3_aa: CASSKEGDYGYTF; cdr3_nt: TGTGCCAGCAGCAAAGAAGGGGACTATGGCTACACCTTC
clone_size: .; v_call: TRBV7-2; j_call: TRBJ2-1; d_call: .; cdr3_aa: CASRRGRGSYNEQFF; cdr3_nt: TGTGCCAGCAGGCGGGGAAGGGGCTCATACAATGAGCAGTTCTTC
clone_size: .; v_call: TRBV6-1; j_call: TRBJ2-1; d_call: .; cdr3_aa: CASSGVLSVGPNEQFF; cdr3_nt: TGTGCCAGCAGTGGGGTGTTGAGCGTCGGTCCGAATGAGCAGTTCTTC
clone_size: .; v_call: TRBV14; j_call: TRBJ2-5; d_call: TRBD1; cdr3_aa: CASSPYRGIVETQYF; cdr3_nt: TGTGCCAGCAGCCCGTACAGGGGGATAGTCGAGACCCAGTACTTC
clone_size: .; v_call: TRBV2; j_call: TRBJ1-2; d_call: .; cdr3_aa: CAITNISGYGYTF; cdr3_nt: TGTGCCATTACCAATATTTCGGGGTATGGCTACACCTTC
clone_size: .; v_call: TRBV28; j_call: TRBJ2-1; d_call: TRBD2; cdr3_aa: CASSGRDLGSNEQFF; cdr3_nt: TGTGCCAGCAGTGGGAGGGACCTCGGATCCAATGAGCAGTTCTTC
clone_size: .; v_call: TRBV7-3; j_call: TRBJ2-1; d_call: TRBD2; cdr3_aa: CASSAGGLYNEQFF; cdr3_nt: TGTGCCAGCAGCGCGGGGGGTCTTTACAATGAGCAGTTCTTC
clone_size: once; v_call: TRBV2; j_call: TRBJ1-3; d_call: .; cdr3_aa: CASRDPYKGNTIYF; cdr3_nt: TGTGCCAGCCGTGACCCATACAAGGGAAACACCATATATTTT
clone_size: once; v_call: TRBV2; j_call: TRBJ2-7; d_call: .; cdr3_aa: CASGSRETGEQYF; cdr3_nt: TGTGCCAGCGGATCGCGGGAAACGGGGGAGCAGTACTTC
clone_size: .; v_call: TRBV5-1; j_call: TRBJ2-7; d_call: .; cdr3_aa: CASSRRQANGDEQYF; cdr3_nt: TGCGCCAGCAGCAGGAGACAGGCGAACGGCGACGAGCAGTACTTC
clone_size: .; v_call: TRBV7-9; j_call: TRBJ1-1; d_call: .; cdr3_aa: CASSLTGEAFF; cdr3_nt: TGTGCCAGCAGCCTGACAGGCGAAGCTTTCTTT
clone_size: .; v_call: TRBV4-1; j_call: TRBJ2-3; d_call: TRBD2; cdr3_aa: CASSLGLAETTDTQYF; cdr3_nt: TGCGCCAGCAGCCTCGGACTAGCGGAAACCACAGATACGCAGTATTTT
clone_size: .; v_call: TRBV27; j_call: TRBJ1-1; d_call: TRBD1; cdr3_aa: CASSSGQGARNTEAFF; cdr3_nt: TGTGCCAGCAGTTCCGGACAGGGGGCTCGGAACACTGAAGCTTTCTTT
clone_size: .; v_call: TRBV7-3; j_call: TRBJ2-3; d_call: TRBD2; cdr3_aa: CASSLAGRSSGGDTQYF; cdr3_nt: TGTGCCAGCAGCTTAGCGGGGAGGAGCTCGGGAGGGGATACGCAGTATTTT
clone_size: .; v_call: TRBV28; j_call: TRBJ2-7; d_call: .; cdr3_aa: CASSLTPGAQGEQYF; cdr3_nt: TGTGCCAGCAGTCTTACACCAGGGGCCCAGGGCGAGCAGTACTTC
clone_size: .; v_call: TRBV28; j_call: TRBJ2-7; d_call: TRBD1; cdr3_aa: CASSFPAGGTGTYEQYF; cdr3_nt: TGTGCCAGCAGTTTCCCCGCCGGTGGGACAGGGACCTACGAGCAGTACTTC
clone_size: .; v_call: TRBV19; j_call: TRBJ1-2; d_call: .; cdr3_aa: CASTISGAGYTF; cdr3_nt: TGTGCCAGTACGATATCAGGGGCGGGCTACACCTTC
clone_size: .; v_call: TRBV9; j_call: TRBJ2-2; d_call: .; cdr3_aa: CASSVTDNTGELFF; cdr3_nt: TGTGCCAGCAGCGTGACAGATAACACCGGGGAGCTGTTTTTT
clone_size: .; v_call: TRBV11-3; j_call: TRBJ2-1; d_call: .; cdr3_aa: CASSYSEATRQFF; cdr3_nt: TGTGCCAGCAGCTATTCGGAGGCCACGAGGCAGTTCTTC
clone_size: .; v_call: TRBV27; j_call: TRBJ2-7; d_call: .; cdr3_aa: CASSLYGLSYEQYF; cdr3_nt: TGTGCCAGCAGTTTATATGGCTTGTCCTACGAGCAGTACTTC
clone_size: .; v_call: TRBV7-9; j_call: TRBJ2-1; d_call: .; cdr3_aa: CSSSLGLDEQFF; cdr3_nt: TGTTCCAGCAGCCTAGGACTGGATGAGCAGTTCTTC
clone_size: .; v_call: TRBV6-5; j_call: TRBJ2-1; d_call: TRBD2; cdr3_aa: CASRDGAGGNEQFF; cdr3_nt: TGTGCCAGCAGGGACGGGGCCGGGGGGAATGAGCAGTTCTTC
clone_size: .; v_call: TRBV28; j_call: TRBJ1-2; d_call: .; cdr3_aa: CASSPQGGKTNYGYTF; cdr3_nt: TGTGCCAGCAGCCCCCAAGGGGGTAAAACTAACTATGGCTACACCTTC
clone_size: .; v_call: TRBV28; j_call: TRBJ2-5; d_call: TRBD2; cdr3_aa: CAGSSTGGTQETQYF; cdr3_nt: TGTGCCGGATCCTCGACGGGGGGAACCCAAGAGACCCAGTACTTC
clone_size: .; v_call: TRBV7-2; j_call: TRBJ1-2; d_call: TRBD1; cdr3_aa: CASSLGLTGTAHGYTF; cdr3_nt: TGTGCCAGCAGCCTCGGTCTTACCGGGACAGCCCATGGCTACACCTTC
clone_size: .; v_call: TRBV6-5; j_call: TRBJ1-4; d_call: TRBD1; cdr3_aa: CASSRPGQGKKLFF; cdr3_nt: TGTGCCAGCAGCCGACCGGGACAGGGGAAAAAACTGTTTTTT
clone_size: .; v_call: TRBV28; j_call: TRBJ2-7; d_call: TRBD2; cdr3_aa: CASRPSGGGAGHEQYF; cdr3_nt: TGTGCCAGCAGGCCGTCGGGCGGGGGGGCCGGGCACGAGCAGTACTTC
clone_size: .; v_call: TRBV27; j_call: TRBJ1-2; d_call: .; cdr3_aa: CASSRYNYGYTF; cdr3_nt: TGTGCCAGCAGTCGTTATAACTATGGCTACACCTTC
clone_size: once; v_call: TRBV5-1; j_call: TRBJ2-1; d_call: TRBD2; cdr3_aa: CASRLSSGGHNEQFF; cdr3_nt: TGCGCCAGCAGACTATCTAGCGGGGGGCACAATGAGCAGTTCTTC
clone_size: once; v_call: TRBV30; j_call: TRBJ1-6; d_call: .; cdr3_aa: CAWSQDTFTGSPLHF; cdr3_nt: TGTGCCTGGAGTCAAGACACGTTTACAGGCTCACCCCTCCACTTT
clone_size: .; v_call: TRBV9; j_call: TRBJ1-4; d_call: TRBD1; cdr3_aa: CASSETGGENEKLFF; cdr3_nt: TGTGCCAGCAGCGAGACAGGGGGCGAAAATGAAAAACTGTTTTTT
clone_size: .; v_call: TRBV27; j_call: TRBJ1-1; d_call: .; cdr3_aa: CASIAGSEAFF; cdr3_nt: TGTGCCAGCATTGCGGGTTCTGAAGCTTTCTTT
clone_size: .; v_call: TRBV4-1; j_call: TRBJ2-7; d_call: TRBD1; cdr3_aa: CASSQGTGLGEQYF; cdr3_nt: TGCGCCAGCAGCCAAGGGACAGGGTTGGGAGAGCAGTACTTC
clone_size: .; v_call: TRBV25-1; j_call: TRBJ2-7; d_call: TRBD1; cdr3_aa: CASRDRGYEQYF; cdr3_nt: TGTGCCAGCAGGGACAGGGGCTACGAGCAGTACTTC
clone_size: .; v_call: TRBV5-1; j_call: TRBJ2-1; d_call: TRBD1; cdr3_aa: CASSFGQDSSYNEQFF; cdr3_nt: TGCGCCAGCAGCTTCGGACAGGACAGCTCCTACAATGAGCAGTTCTTC
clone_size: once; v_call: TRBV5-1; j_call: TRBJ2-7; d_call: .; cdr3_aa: CASMPGEVSSSYEQYF; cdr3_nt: TGCGCCAGCATGCCCGGGGAGGTCTCTTCCTCCTACGAGCAGTACTTC
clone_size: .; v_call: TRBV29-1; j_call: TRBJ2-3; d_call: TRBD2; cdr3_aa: CSVDLAGGPGTQYF; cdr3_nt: TGCAGCGTTGATCTAGCGGGGGGGCCAGGTACGCAGTATTTT
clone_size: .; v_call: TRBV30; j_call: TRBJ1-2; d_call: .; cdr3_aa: CAWNSQGYGYTF; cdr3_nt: TGTGCCTGGAATTCACAGGGCTATGGCTACACCTTC